Sequencing of this T cell receptor (beta chain) was carried out in a study of shared clonotypes between healthy human individuals. Study-wide results and caveats: Relative to memory subsets, naive subsets generally showed larger estimated richness. Rarefaction revealed incomplete sorted-subset sequencing despite large depth.

This CDR3 is built from 14 residues. J lost 6 bases, V lost 2 bases, and 7 bases had no gene match. Germline loops: CDR1 MDHEN, CDR2 SYDVKM. Deep-level assay runs were performed. How the authors handled the data: Sequence data from immunoSEQ were junction-only and lacked quality scores; consequently, filtering differed. The protocol was immunoSEQ multiplex PCR, while the TCRdb copy is restricted to in-frame clones and leaves out a portion. The D gene and trimming were derived from the DNA, and the V and J assignments and clone size from that table. The data contain 950,000 to 1,200,000 clones, 60% to 85% of them singletons. In regard to this clone: The antigen remains unidentified.

The rearrangement uses TRBV28 and TRBJ2-7; TRBD2 agrees at 7 bases. Material for sequencing was memory CD4+ T cells from PBMCs. Documented subset: CD45RA-negative fraction. The TCR originated in a man between 18 and 29 years old in good health. Some clones in this sample may be carry-over from other donors' samples. The CDR3 is CASSLAGVLSEQYF. Here the CDR3 DNA reads TGTGCCAGCAGTTTAGCGGGAGTCTTAAGCGAGCAGTACTTC.